This TCR beta chain came from a study of blood T cells in healthy people across ages. Whole-study findings and limits: Per-million-T-cell TCR beta diversity fell roughly linearly with age.

For the second PCR, which ran for roughly 6 to 12 cycles, a sample-barcoded 5' primer and a J-beta primer mix were used. MiXCR, run by TCRdb on the 5' RACE reads, gives a single entry per CDR3 protein. The data hold over 1,500,000 distinct CDR3 sequences, with roughly 43% observed a single time. Donation came from healthy Caucasian individuals in Russia who were aged roughly 6 to 95. Drawing of peripheral blood yielded about 10 milliliters from each donor. Regarding this clonotype: Antigen unknown.

CDR3 length equals 15 residues. V shed 0 bases and J 7 bases; nucleotides not matched to a gene: 6. The sample comprised blood. V gene TRBV12-3 or TRBV12-4 combines with J gene TRBJ2-7; 10 bases are a match to TRBD1. The sequence was collected from a human donor in good health. The CDR3, as DNA: TGTGCCAGCAGTTTAGCAAGACAGGGGGCGCTTGAGCAGTACTTC. The encoded protein is CASSLARQGALEQYF.